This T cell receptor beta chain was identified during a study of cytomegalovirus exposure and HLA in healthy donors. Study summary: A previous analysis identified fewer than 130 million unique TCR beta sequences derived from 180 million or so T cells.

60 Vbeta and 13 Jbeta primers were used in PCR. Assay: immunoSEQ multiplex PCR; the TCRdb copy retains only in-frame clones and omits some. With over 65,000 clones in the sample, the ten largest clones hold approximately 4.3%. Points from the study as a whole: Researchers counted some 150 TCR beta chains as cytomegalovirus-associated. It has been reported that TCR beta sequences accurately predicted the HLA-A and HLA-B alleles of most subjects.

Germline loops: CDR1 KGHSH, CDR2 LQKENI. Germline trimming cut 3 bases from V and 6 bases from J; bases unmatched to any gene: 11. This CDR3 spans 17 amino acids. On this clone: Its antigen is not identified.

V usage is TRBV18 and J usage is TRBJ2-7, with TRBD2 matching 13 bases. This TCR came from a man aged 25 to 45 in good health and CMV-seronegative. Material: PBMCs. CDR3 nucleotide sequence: TGTGCCAGCTCACCGACAAGTGGACTAGCGGGAGTGGGCGAGCAGTACTTC. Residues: CASSPTSGLAGVGEQYF.